This entry lists 11 T cell receptor beta chains sequenced from one sample in a study of identical twins. A single record per CDR3 protein comes from TCRdb applying MiXCR to the 5' RACE reads. Among roughly 1.6 million distinct CDR3 sequences listed, less than 40% were seen once. Sequences were obtained from cord blood. Receptors were obtained from a newborn girl in good health.

V is TRBV4-1 and J is TRBJ1-4, with 9 bases fitting TRBD1. V was pared by 0 bases and J by 7 bases, with 3 bases of the junction left unmatched. The germline V gene has CDR1 MGHRA and CDR2 YSYEKL. This CDR3 spans 15 amino acids. DNA for the CDR3: TGCGCCAGCAGCCAAGAGCCGACAGGGGGTGAAAAACTGTTTTTT. Protein product: CASSQEPTGGEKLFF.

This clonotype has just a few counts. The V gene is TRBV3-1, the J gene TRBJ1-2, with no clear D. The V gene lost 0 bases and the J gene lost 7 bases, with 9 bases spanning the gap. Germline loops: CDR1 LGHDT, CDR2 YNNKEL (reference sequence). The CDR3 loop spans 13 amino acids. DNA of the CDR3: TGTGCCAGCAGCCAAGAACTGTGGAGTGGCTACACCTTC. This sequence encodes CASSQELWSGYTF.

V gene TRBV7-8 combines with J gene TRBJ2-1, with TRBD2 identical over 12 bases. The CDR3 loop spans 15 amino acids. Germline trimming cut 4 bases from V and 8 bases from J; bases unmatched to any gene: 6. Germline CDR1 and CDR2: SGHVS and FQNEAQ. The CDR3 nucleotides read TGTGCCAGCAGCTCCGGGACTAGCGGGCCCCATGAGCAGTTCTTC. Residues: CASSSGTSGPHEQFF.

The rearrangement uses TRBV6-1 and TRBJ1-1; 8 nucleotides align to TRBD1. The CDR3 length is 15 residues. Trimming removed 1 base from V and 7 bases from J; junction bases left unmatched: 8. Germline V gives CDR1 MNHNS, CDR2 SASEGT. The CDR3 DNA sequence: TGTGCCAGCAGTGAAGAGGGCAGGGGGCTAAGTGAAGCTTTCTTT. Protein product: CASSEEGRGLSEAFF.

In regard to this clonotype: A junction boundary mismatches the germline segment, possibly from a read error. This chain links TRBV7-2 with TRBJ2-1; D is possibly TRBD2 (6 bases). This CDR3 spans 15 amino acids. Germline assignment: CDR1 SGHTA and CDR2 FQGNSA. The CDR3 DNA is TGTGCCGGCAGCTTTACTAGCCTAAACTACAATGAGCAGTTCTTC. Its protein is CAGSFTSLNYNEQFF. The entire variable domain, with the rest obtained from reference TRBV7-2 and TRBJ2-1, is as follows: GAGVSQSPSNKVTEKGKDVELRCDPISGHTALYWYRQSLGQGLEFLIYFQGNSAPDKSGLPSDRFSAERTGGSVSTLTIQRTQQEDSAVYLCAGSFTSLNYNEQFFGPGTRLTVL.

V and J are TRBV27 and TRBJ1-2; D gene ambiguous. The germline V and J ends were trimmed by 0 bases and 4 bases, with 12 bases remaining between them. The CDR3 is made up of 15 amino acids. Germline V lookup: CDR1 MNHEY, CDR2 SMNVEV (reference sequence). DNA of the CDR3: TGTGCCAGCAGTTTATCGGGTGACGGAGTCTATGGCTACACCTTC. Translation gives CASSLSGDGVYGYTF.

This clonotype was observed a few times. The rearrangement uses TRBV9 and TRBJ2-1, with 16 bases aligning to TRBD2. The CDR3 contains 19 residues. J gave up 4 bases and V 4 bases, and 11 bases lay outside the gene matches. Germline CDR1 and CDR2: SGDLS and YYNGEE. The CDR3 sequence is CASSPRQGTSGGVYNEQFF. The CDR3 DNA reads as TGTGCCAGCAGCCCGAGACAAGGGACTAGCGGGGGGGTATACAATGAGCAGTTCTTC. The whole variable domain, remainder taken from reference TRBV9 and TRBJ2-1, is DSGVTQTPKHLITATGQRVTLRCSPRSGDLSVYWYQQSLDQGLQFLIQYYNGEERAKGNILERFSAQQFPDLHSELNLSSLELGDSALYFCASSPRQGTSGGVYNEQFFGPGTRLTVL.

The rearrangement joins TRBV6-2 or TRBV6-3 to TRBJ2-1; 7 bases fit TRBD2. The end of the DNA aligns better with TRBJ2-7, so the J call may be wrong. This CDR3 region has 15 residues. Germline CDR1 MNHEY, CDR2 SVGEGT. The CDR3 here is CATHLGGTVYNEQYF. The CDR3 DNA reads as TGTGCCACTCACCTGGGGGGGACCGTCTACAATGAGCAGTACTTC.

The rearrangement uses TRBV5-1 and TRBJ1-6; no clear D. The V and J ends lost 0 bases and 7 bases respectively, with 8 bases between them. The CDR3 length is 14 residues. Germline CDR1 and CDR2: SGHRS and YFSETQ. The CDR3 DNA sequence: TGCGCCAGCAGCTTGGCACTCTCCAATTCACCCCTCCACTTT. This translates into CASSLALSNSPLHF.

The rearrangement links TRBV5-1 to TRBJ2-1; 10 nucleotides line up with TRBD1. This CDR3 is 15 amino acids long. V lost 0 bases and J lost 8; bases outside the gene matches: 5. Per the germline V gene, CDR1 is SGHRS and CDR2 is YFSETQ. The CDR3 region is CASSLVGTGVHEQFF. The CDR3 nucleotides are TGCGCCAGCAGCTTGGTTGGGACAGGGGTCCATGAGCAGTTCTTC.

This chain uses TRBV19 with TRBJ2-4; 8 bases are a match to TRBD1. V was pared by 3 bases and J by 15 bases, with 19 bases of the junction left unmatched. The CDR3 has 16 residues. Germline V gives CDR1 LNHDA, CDR2 SQIVND (reference sequence). The CDR3 reads CASSIGQGERPYERYF. The CDR3 DNA reads as TGTGCCAGTAGTATCGGACAGGGAGAACGGCCCTACGAGCGGTACTTC.